These T cell receptor beta chains were read from a single sample in a study of blood T cells in healthy people across ages. One entry per CDR3 protein, called by TCRdb with MiXCR from the 5' RACE reads. The sample has fewer than 750,000 distinct CDR3 sequences; 45% to 60% are singletons. Sequencing input: blood. The receptors stem from a woman at least 80 years old in good health. The CDR3 runs from the conserved cysteine through the conserved F or W. The D gene is left open where the match is weak. Size values are once, few and many counts, or a class for expanded clones, and some rows have none.

J	V	size	D	CDR3	DNA
TRBJ2-7	TRBV2	few	-	CASSELGLVSYEQYF	TGTGCCAGCAGTGAATTGGGGCTAGTTTCCTACGAGCAGTACTTC
TRBJ2-7	TRBV15	many	TRBD2	CATSGGTYEQYF	TGTGCCACGAGCGGGGGAACCTACGAGCAGTACTTC
TRBJ2-7	TRBV5-1	few	-	CASSLDWTPPYEQYF	TGCGCCAGCAGCTTGGACTGGACACCCCCCTACGAGCAGTACTTC
TRBJ2-6	TRBV5-1	-	TRBD1	CASSQDRGKAGANVLTF	TGCGCCAGCAGCCAGGACAGGGGGAAAGCTGGGGCCAACGTCCTGACTTTC
TRBJ2-5	TRBV2	-	TRBD1	CASSIDRVAPQETQYF	TGTGCCAGCAGCATCGACAGGGTAGCCCCCCAAGAGACCCAGTACTTC
TRBJ2-3	TRBV14	-	-	CASSRVRGAGTDTQYF	TGTGCCAGCAGCCGGGTACGAGGGGCAGGCACAGATACGCAGTATTTT
TRBJ2-5	TRBV11-2	-	-	CASSLGRTERYF	TGTGCCAGCAGCTTAGGGAGGACCGAGCGGTACTTC
TRBJ2-7	TRBV27	once	TRBD2	CASSLRGTSGRTSPSEQYF	TGTGCCAGCAGTTTAAGGGGGACTAGCGGGAGGACCTCACCGTCCGAGCAGTACTTC
TRBJ1-1	TRBV12-3/TRBV12-4	-	-	CASSPQTTGSEAFF	TGTGCCAGCAGTCCCCAGACGACAGGCTCTGAAGCTTTCTTT
TRBJ1-2	TRBV29-1	many	TRBD1	CSVYRDRVRGYTF	TGCAGCGTTTACCGGGACAGGGTTCGTGGCTACACCTTC
TRBJ2-4	TRBV9	many	-	CASSVEICLTQNIQYF	TGTGCCAGCAGCGTAGAGATCTGTCTAACCCAAAACATTCAGTACTTC
TRBJ1-1	TRBV25-1	-	-	CASSEGRRAFF	TGTGCCAGCAGTGAGGGACGTCGGGCTTTCTTT
TRBJ2-5	TRBV5-5	-	-	CASSLFPRQETQYF	TGTGCCAGCAGCTTATTTCCTAGGCAAGAGACCCAGTACTTC
TRBJ2-6	TRBV5-1	-	-	CASSLSPRRQTTGANVLTF	TGCGCCAGCAGCTTGAGCCCGCGACGACAGACTACTGGGGCCAACGTCCTGACTTTC
TRBJ2-3	TRBV2	-	-	CASSEPTGRTDTQYF	TGTGCCAGCAGTGAACCAACAGGCCGCACAGATACGCAGTATTTT
TRBJ1-2	TRBV20-1	-	TRBD1	CSARLTGAANYGCTF	TGCAGTGCTCGTCTAACAGGGGCTGCTAACTATGGCTGCACCTTC
TRBJ1-5	TRBV3-1	-	-	CASSQADSYQPQHF	TGTGCCAGCAGCCAAGCCGACAGTTATCAGCCCCAGCATTTT
TRBJ2-1	TRBV29-1	many	-	CSVPKSYNEQFF	TGCAGCGTTCCGAAATCCTACAATGAGCAGTTCTTC
TRBJ2-3	TRBV11-2	-	-	CASSLVKKSPSPDTQYF	TGTGCCAGCAGCTTGGTTAAAAAGTCCCCCAGCCCAGATACGCAGTATTTT
TRBJ2-2	TRBV12-3/TRBV12-4	-	-	CASSSRQAGGTGELFF	TGTGCCAGCAGCTCCAGACAAGCCGGGGGCACCGGGGAGCTGTTTTTT
TRBJ1-5	TRBV7-2	-	-	CASSPSVSPSNQPQHF	TGTGCCAGCAGCCCTTCCGTATCCCCTAGCAATCAGCCCCAGCATTTT
TRBJ2-5	TRBV12-3/TRBV12-4	many	-	CAISGNQYQETQYF	TGTGCCATCAGTGGAAATCAGTATCAAGAGACCCAGTACTTC
TRBJ2-7	TRBV28	many	-	CASSFLGSYEQYF	TGCGCCAGCAGCTTCCTCGGTTCCTACGAGCAGTACTTC
TRBJ2-2	TRBV5-6	few	-	CASSVGTPNPGELFF	TGTGCCAGCAGTGTCGGGACACCTAACCCCGGGGAGCTGTTTTTT
TRBJ2-1	TRBV18	-	TRBD2	CASSMGLADEQFF	TGTGCCAGCTCGATGGGACTAGCGGATGAGCAGTTCTTC
TRBJ2-1	TRBV6-5	few	TRBD1	CGCSSGTGAYNEQFF	TGCGGTTGTAGCTCCGGGACAGGGGCCTACAATGAGCAGTTCTTC
TRBJ2-7	TRBV2	many	-	CASSEIGYEQYF	TGTGCCAGCAGTGAAATAGGCTACGAGCAGTACTTC
TRBJ2-7	TRBV29-1	many	-	CSVTTVLLYEQYF	TGCAGCGTCACTACAGTACTATTATACGAGCAGTACTTC
TRBJ2-5	TRBV5-8	-	TRBD2	CASMASGGLQETQYF	TGTGCCAGCATGGCTAGCGGGGGTCTGCAAGAGACCCAGTACTTC
TRBJ2-7	TRBV27	-	TRBD2	CASRLAGDFYNEQYF	TGTGCCAGCAGACTAGCGGGGGATTTCTACAATGAGCAGTACTTC
TRBJ2-7	TRBV20-1	-	-	CSARRAPLYEQYF	TGCAGTGCTAGACGGGCTCCTCTCTACGAGCAGTACTTC
TRBJ2-3	TRBV12-3/TRBV12-4	-	-	CAGRRTSTDTQYF	TGTGCCGGCCGAAGAACTAGCACAGATACGCAGTATTTT
TRBJ1-5	TRBV7-2	few	-	CASSLEGEGQPQHF	TGTGCCAGCAGCTTAGAAGGTGAGGGTCAGCCCCAGCATTTT
TRBJ1-6	TRBV3-1	few	-	CASKEVPLHF	TGTGCCAGCAAAGAGGTACCCCTCCACTTT
TRBJ2-5	TRBV7-9	-	TRBD1	CASSNVPDREQETQYF	TGTGCCAGCAGCAATGTGCCTGACAGGGAACAAGAGACCCAGTACTTC
TRBJ2-2	TRBV5-1	few	TRBD1	CASSRAGGPGELFF	TGCGCCAGCTCCCGTGCAGGGGGCCCCGGGGAGCTGTTTTTT
TRBJ1-2	TRBV18	-	-	CTSSPGAGLWYGYTF	TGTACCAGCTCACCAGGAGCGGGCCTTTGGTATGGCTACACCTTC
TRBJ1-5	TRBV27	-	TRBD1	CASNDRGLSNQPQHF	TGTGCCAGCAACGACAGGGGGCTAAGCAATCAGCCCCAGCATTTT
TRBJ2-1	TRBV15	-	-	CATMKGTLLGEQFF	TGTGCCACCATGAAGGGCACCCTCCTCGGTGAGCAGTTCTTC
TRBJ2-4	TRBV18	-	-	CASSPDTGVAKNIQYF	TGTGCCAGCTCACCAGATACGGGGGTAGCCAAAAACATTCAGTACTTC
TRBJ2-1	TRBV2	many	TRBD1	CASKDRGSSEQFF	TGTGCCAGCAAGGACAGGGGTTCGAGTGAGCAGTTCTTC
TRBJ2-1	TRBV27	many	TRBD1	CASSGTGDNEQFF	TGTGCCAGCAGTGGGACAGGGGACAATGAGCAGTTCTTC
TRBJ2-3	TRBV4-1	-	-	CASSQDKGTDTQYF	TGCGCCAGCAGCCAAGATAAAGGCACAGATACGCAGTATTTT
TRBJ2-1	TRBV12-3/TRBV12-4	-	-	CASSLSLPGSEQFF	TGTGCCAGCAGTTTAAGTCTCCCGGGCAGTGAGCAGTTCTTC
TRBJ2-3	TRBV7-9	-	TRBD1	CACSPPFPGQGTDTQYF	TGTGCCTGCAGCCCTCCTTTCCCGGGACAGGGGACAGATACGCAGTATTTT
TRBJ2-5	TRBV6-2/TRBV6-3	-	-	CASSYQKRETQYF	TGTGCCAGCAGTTATCAGAAGAGAGAGACCCAGTACTTC
TRBJ2-5	TRBV19	-	TRBD2	CASKPAGTSTLGETQYF	TGTGCCAGTAAACCCGCCGGGACTAGCACCCTTGGGGAGACCCAGTACTTC
TRBJ2-1	TRBV11-1	many	-	CASSFLQGTNNNEQFF	TGTGCCAGCAGCTTCCTACAGGGTACCAATAACAATGAGCAGTTCTTC
TRBJ1-1	TRBV3-1	-	-	CASSQEYRGSVTFF	TGTGCCAGCAGCCAAGAATATCGGGGGTCGGTAACTTTCTTT
TRBJ2-1	TRBV24-1	many	-	CATSGNNEQFF	TGTGCCACCAGTGGCAACAATGAGCAGTTCTTC
TRBJ2-3	TRBV5-1	-	TRBD1	CASRTGQGPLGTQYF	TGCGCCAGCAGGACGGGACAGGGTCCCCTCGGTACGCAGTATTTT
TRBJ1-2	TRBV7-2	-	-	CASSSSTTAANYGYTF	TGTGCCAGCAGCTCATCGACTACGGCGGCTAACTATGGCTACACCTTC
TRBJ2-7	TRBV10-1	-	-	CAVPGRAVVNEQYF	TGCGCCGTACCGGGACGAGCGGTAGTGAACGAGCAGTACTTC
TRBJ2-5	TRBV5-1	few	TRBD1	CASSLSTGTGEETQYF	TGCGCCAGCAGCTTGTCGACTGGGACAGGGGAAGAGACCCAGTACTTC
TRBJ2-1	TRBV11-2	-	-	CASSPGRMVEQFF	TGTGCCAGCAGCCCCGGTAGGATGGTTGAGCAGTTCTTC
TRBJ2-1	TRBV9	few	TRBD2	CASSVGLAGEQFF	TGTGCCAGCAGCGTAGGGCTAGCGGGGGAGCAGTTCTTC
TRBJ1-4	TRBV20-1	-	-	CSVDRRPNEKLFF	TGCAGTGTAGACAGGCGCCCTAATGAAAAACTGTTTTTT
TRBJ1-2	TRBV4-2	-	-	CASSPQTANYGYTF	TGTGCCAGCAGCCCCCAGACAGCAAACTATGGCTACACCTTC